This TCR beta chain is drawn from a study of patients and donors after allogeneic stem cell transplantation. CDR1 is MGHDK and CDR2 is SYGVNS in the germline V gene. The trim removed 5 bases at V and 4 bases at J, leaving 7 bases unmatched. The CDR3 has 15 residues. TCRdb re-analysed the RT-PCR reads in MiXCR, keeping a single row per CDR3 protein. The data contain 84,000 or so distinct CDR3 sequences, under 50% of them singletons. The source of this sequence is a human donor who was either an allogeneic HSCT recipient or a stem cell or donor lymphocyte infusion donor (not recorded which). It is not recorded whose cells these are; they may come from a transplant donor. Sequencing was performed on blood, either unsorted or a sorted T cell fraction (not recorded which). This chain links TRBV25-1 with TRBJ1-4; 7 nucleotides match TRBD1. The CDR3: CASSLGDSLNEKLFF. In DNA, the CDR3 is TGTGCCAGCAGTCTCGGGGACAGCCTTAATGAAAAACTGTTTTTT.